The T cell receptor (beta chain) under discussion was sequenced for a study of post-analysis software for immune sequencing data. The study's findings and limits: TRBV5-6, TRBV5-1 and TRBV20-1 belonged to a set of roughly five TRBV segments that were more frequent in patients than controls. Same-batch samples co-clustered strongly by F measure. For normalized Chao1 diversity, multiple sclerosis patients scored significantly lower than controls did.

For this clonotype: Its antigen is unknown.

TCR beta libraries were prepared from cDNA with unique molecular identifiers. TCRdb processed the PCR reads anew with MiXCR; each CDR3 protein has one entry. Of 650,000 to 850,000 distinct CDR3 sequences detected, about half appear once; the ten largest clones hold 4.9%. Trimming removed 4 bases at V and 5 bases at J, with 14 bases between. Germline CDR1 is SGHTA and CDR2 is FQGTGA. The CDR3 loop spans 14 amino acids. This receptor was obtained from a girl aged 10 to 17 with multiple sclerosis. Sequenced: blood. The rearrangement links TRBV7-3 to TRBJ2-5; no reliable D call. CDR3 in DNA: TGTGCCAGCAGCTCGTCAGGTGCTGGGGAGACCCAGTACTTC. It encodes CASSSSGAGETQYF.